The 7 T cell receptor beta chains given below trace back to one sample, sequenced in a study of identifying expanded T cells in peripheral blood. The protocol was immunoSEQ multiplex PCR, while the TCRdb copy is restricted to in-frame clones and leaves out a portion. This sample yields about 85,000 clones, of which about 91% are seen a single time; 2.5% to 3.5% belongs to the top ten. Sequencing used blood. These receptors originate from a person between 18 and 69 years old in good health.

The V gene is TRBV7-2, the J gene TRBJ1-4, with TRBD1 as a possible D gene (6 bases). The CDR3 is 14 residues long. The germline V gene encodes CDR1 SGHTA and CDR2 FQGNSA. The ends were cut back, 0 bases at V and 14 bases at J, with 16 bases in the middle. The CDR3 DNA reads TGTGCCAGCAGCTTAGCGCCCCTACAGGGAATGCTGTTTTTT. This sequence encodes CASSLAPLQGMLFF.

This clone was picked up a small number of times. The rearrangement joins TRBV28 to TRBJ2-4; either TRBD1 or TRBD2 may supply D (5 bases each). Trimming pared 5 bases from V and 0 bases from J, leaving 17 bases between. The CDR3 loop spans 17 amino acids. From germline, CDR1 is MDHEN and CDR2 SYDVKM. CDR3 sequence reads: CASSRNRDRVAKNIQYF. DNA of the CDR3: TGTGCCAGCAGTCGCAACCGGGACCGTGTAGCCAAAAACATTCAGTACTTC.

CDR3 amino acids: CASSRGVAPTYEQYF. The CDR3 coding sequence is TGTGCCAGCAGTCGCGGGGTAGCACCCACCTACGAGCAGTACTTC. The chain couples TRBV27 to TRBJ2-7; tentatively, D is TRBD2 (6 bases). Germline assignment: CDR1 MNHEY and CDR2 SMNVEV (reference sequence). The CDR3 consists of 15 residues. Trimming cost V 5 bases and J 2 bases, with 16 bases left between them.

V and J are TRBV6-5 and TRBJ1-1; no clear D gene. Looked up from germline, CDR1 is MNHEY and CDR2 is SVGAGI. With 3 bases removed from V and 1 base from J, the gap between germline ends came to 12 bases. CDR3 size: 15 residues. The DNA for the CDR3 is TGTGCCAGCAGTTATAGTGGAGGCCCGAACACTGAAGCTTTCTTT. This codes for CASSYSGGPNTEAFF.

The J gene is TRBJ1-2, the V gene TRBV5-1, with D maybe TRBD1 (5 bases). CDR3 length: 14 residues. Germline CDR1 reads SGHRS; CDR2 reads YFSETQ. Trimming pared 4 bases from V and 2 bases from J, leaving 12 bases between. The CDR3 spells CASSAREKNYGYTF. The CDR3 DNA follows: TGCGCCAGCAGCGCCAGGGAGAAGAACTATGGCTACACCTTC.

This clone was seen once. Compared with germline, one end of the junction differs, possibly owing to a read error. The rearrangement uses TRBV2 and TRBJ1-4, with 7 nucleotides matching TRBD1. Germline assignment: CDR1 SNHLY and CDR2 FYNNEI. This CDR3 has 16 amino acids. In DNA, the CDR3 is TGTGCCAGCAGTGAAAGACAGGGAGCAACTTATGAAAAACTGTTTTTT. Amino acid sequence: CASSERQGATYEKLFF. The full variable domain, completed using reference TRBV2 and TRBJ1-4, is EPEVTQTPSHQVTQMGQEVILRCVPISNHLYFYWYRQILGQKVEFLVSFYNNEISEKSEIFDDQFSVERPDGSNFTLKIRSTKLEDSAMYFCASSERQGATYEKLFFGSGTQLSVL.

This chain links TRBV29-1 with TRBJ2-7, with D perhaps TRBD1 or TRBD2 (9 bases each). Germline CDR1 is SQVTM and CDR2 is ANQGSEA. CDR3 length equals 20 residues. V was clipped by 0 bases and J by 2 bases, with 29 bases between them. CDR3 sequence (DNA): TGCAGCGTTGAAGATCAAACAGGGGGCCCCCGGACTAGCGCTACCTACGAGCAGTACTTC. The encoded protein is CSVEDQTGGPRTSATYEQYF.